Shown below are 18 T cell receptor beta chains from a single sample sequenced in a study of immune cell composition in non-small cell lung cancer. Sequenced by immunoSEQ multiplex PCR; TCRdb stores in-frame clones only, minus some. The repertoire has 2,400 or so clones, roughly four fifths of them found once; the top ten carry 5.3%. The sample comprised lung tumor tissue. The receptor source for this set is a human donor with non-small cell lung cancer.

The CDR3 coding sequence is TGCGCCAGCAGTAGGGGTCTAGGGGAGGCAACTAATGAAAAACTGTTTTTT. Amino acid sequence: CASSRGLGEATNEKLFF. This chain joins TRBV5-1 and TRBJ1-4, with D perhaps matching TRBD1 (5 bases). The V end lost 5 bases, the J end lost 0 bases, and 17 bases lay between the germline ends. CDR1 and CDR2 from the germline V gene are SGHRS and YFSETQ. The CDR3 covers 17 residues.

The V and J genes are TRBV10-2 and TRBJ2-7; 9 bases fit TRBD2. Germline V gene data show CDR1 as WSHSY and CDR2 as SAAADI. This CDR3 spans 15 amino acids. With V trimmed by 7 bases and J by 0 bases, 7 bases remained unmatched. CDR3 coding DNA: TGCGCCAGCAATCTAGCGGGAACCTTCTCCTACGAGCAGTACTTC. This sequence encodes CASNLAGTFSYEQYF.

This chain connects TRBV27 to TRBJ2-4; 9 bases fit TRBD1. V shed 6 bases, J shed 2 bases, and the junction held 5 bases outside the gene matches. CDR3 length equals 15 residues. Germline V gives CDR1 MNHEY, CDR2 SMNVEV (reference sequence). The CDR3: CASRTDRGTKNIQYF. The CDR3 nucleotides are TGTGCCAGCAGGACTGACAGGGGGACCAAAAACATTCAGTACTTC.

CDR3 residues: CASSPEWGADTQYF. CDR3 nucleotide sequence: TGTGCCAGCAGCCCCGAATGGGGCGCAGATACGCAGTATTTT. The chain is built from TRBV5-5 and TRBJ2-3; D perhaps matches TRBD1 (5 bases). The CDR3 runs 14 residues. Germline CDR1 SGHKS, CDR2 YYEKEE (reference sequence). Trimming cost V 4 bases and J 4 bases, with 13 bases left between them. Filled out from reference TRBV5-5 and TRBJ2-3, the complete variable domain reads DAGVTQSPTHLIKTRGQQVTLRCSPISGHKSVSWYQQVLGQGPQFIFQYYEKEERGRGNFPDRFSARQFPNYSSELNVNALLLGDSALYLCASSPEWGADTQYFGPGTRLTVL.

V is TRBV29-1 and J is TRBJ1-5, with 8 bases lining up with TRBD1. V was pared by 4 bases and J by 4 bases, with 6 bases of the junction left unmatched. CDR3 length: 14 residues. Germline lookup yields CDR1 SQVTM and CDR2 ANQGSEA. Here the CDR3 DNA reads TGCAGCGTTGTCAGGGGGCGTAGTAATCAGCCCCAGCATTTT. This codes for CSVVRGRSNQPQHF.

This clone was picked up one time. The DNA for the CDR3 is TGTGCCAGCAGCCCCTGGGGCAGGGGCACCAACGAGCAGTACTTC. It codes for CASSPWGRGTNEQYF. The chain joins TRBV5-5 to TRBJ2-7; tentatively, D is TRBD1 (6 bases). Germline CDR1 SGHKS, CDR2 YYEKEE (reference sequence). The V gene lost 4 bases and the J gene lost 5 bases, with 19 bases spanning the gap. The CDR3 has 15 amino acids.

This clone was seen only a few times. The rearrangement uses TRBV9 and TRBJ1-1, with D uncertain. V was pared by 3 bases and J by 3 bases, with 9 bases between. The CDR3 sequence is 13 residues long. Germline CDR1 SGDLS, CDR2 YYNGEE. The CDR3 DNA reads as TGTGCCAGCAGCGGCGGGATTGACACTGAAGCTTTCTTT. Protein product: CASSGGIDTEAFF.

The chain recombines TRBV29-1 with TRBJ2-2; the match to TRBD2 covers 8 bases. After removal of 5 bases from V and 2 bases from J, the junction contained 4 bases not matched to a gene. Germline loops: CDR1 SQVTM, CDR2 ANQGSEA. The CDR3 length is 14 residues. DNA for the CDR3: TGCAGCGTTCAGGCGGGGGGAAACACCGGGGAGCTGTTTTTT. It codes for CSVQAGGNTGELFF.

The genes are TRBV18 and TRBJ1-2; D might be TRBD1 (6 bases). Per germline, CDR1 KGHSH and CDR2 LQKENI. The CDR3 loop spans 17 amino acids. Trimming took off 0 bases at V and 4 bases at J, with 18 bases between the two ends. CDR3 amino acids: CASSPPGAAGEAYGYTF. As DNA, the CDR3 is TGTGCCAGCTCACCACCGGGGGCCGCGGGGGAGGCCTATGGCTACACCTTC.

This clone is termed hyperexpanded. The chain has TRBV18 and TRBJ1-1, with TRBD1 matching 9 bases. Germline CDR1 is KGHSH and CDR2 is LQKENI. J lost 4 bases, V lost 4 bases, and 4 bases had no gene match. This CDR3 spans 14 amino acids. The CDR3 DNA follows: TGTGCCAGCTCACGGGAGACAGGGGGCACTGAAGCTTTCTTT. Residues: CASSRETGGTEAFF.

The CDR3 region has the DNA TGTGCCAGCGGCTGGTGCGGGAGGGCCCAAGATCAAGATACGCAGTATTTT. Its translation is CASGWCGRAQDQDTQYF. The gene calls are TRBV21-1 and TRBJ2-3; TRBD2 was called by the table and not checked on the DNA. TRBV21-1 is designated a pseudogene. The CDR3 is 17 amino acids.

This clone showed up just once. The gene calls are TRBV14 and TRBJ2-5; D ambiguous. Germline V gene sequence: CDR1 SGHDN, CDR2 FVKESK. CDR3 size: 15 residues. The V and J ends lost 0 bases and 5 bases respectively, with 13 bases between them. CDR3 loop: CASSQDRRAWETQYF. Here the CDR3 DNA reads TGTGCCAGCAGCCAAGATCGCCGCGCTTGGGAGACCCAGTACTTC.

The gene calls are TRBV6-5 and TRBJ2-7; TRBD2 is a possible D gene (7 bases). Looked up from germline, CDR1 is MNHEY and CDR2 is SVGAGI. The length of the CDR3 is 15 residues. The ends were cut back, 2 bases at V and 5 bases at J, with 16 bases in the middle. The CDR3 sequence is CASSYGGGGADEQYF. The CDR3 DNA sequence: TGTGCCAGCAGTTACGGGGGAGGGGGGGCAGACGAGCAGTACTTC.

Written as DNA, the CDR3 is TGTGCCAGCAGTTTAGAGAGGGGAAGGTTTAGCGGCTACAATGAGCAGTTCTTC. Translation: CASSLERGRFSGYNEQFF. J is TRBJ2-1 and V is TRBV28, with D maybe TRBD2 (6 bases). Germline-derived CDR1 and CDR2 are MDHEN and SYDVKM. The CDR3 is made up of 18 amino acids. Trimming left V 2 bases short and J 3 bases short, with 20 bases between.

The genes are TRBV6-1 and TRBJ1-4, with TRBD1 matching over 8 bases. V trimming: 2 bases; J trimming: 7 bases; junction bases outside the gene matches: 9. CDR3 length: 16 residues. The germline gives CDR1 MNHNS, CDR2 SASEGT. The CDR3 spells CASSERQGTDREKLFF. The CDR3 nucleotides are TGTGCCAGCAGTGAAAGACAGGGGACAGACCGTGAAAAACTGTTTTTT.

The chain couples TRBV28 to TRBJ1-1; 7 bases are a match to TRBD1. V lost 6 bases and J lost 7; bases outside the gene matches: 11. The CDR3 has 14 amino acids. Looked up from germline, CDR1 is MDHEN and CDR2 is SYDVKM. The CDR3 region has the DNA TGTGCCAGCAGCTCATCAACGGGACAGTTTGAAGCTTTCTTT. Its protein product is CASSSSTGQFEAFF.

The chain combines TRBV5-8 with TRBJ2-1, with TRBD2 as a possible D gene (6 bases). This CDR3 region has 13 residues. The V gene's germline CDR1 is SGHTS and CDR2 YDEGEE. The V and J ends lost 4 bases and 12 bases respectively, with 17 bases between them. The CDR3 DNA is TGTGCCAGCAGCACCGGGACTGGCCTAGGGCAGTTCTTC. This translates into CASSTGTGLGQFF.

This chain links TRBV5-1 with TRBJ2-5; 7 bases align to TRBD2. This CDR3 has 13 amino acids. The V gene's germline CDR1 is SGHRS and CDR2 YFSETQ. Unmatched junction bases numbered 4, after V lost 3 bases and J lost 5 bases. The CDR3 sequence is CASSSGEGETQYF. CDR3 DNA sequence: TGCGCCAGCAGCTCCGGGGAGGGTGAGACCCAGTACTTC.